The next 21 T cell receptor beta chains were all read from a single sample in a study of T cell responses to AZD1222 COVID-19 vaccine. Method: immunoSEQ multiplex PCR; TCRdb's copy keeps in-frame clones and lacks some. The table includes fewer than 65,000 clones, more than 65% detected once. The sample in question was peripheral blood, obtained on day 0 of AZD1222 vaccination. The receptors here all came from an adult in good health.

This rearrangement joins TRBV7-2 to TRBJ2-1; 9 nucleotides match TRBD2. V lost 6 bases, J lost 8 bases, and 5 bases stayed unmatched. Germline lookup yields CDR1 SGHTA and CDR2 FQGNSA. This CDR3 contains 13 residues. Here the CDR3 reads CASRVAGADEQFF. In nucleotides, the CDR3 is TGTGCCAGCAGGGTAGCGGGAGCAGATGAGCAGTTCTTC.

This clone was seen more than once but under ten times. The V call is TRBV9, the J call TRBJ1-1; D not resolved. This CDR3 is 14 amino acids long. V gave up 0 bases and J gave up 1 base, with 7 bases separating them. CDR1 and CDR2 (germline): SGDLS, YYNGEE. The CDR3: CASSVGPGNTEAFF. The CDR3 DNA is TGTGCCAGCAGCGTAGGTCCAGGGAACACTGAAGCTTTCTTT.

This clone showed up just once. The chain has TRBV30 and TRBJ1-5, with a tentative D call TRBD1 (5 bases). CDR1 GTSNPN and CDR2 SVGIG come from the germline V gene (reference sequence). Trimming removed 5 bases from V and 0 bases from J, with 11 bases in between. The CDR3 consists of 14 residues. The CDR3 DNA reads TGTGCCTGGTCTAACAGGATTAGCAATCAGCCCCAGCATTTT. Translating it yields CAWSNRISNQPQHF.

The chain employs TRBV7-2 and TRBJ1-2; 7 bases map to TRBD1. Germline V gene sequence: CDR1 SGHTA, CDR2 FQGNSA. With 5 bases clipped from V and 8 bases from J, the junction kept 8 bases outside the gene matches. The CDR3 has 13 residues. CDR3 DNA sequence: TGTGCCAGCAGCCCGGGGCAGGGGGAAGGCTACACCTTC. It is translated as CASSPGQGEGYTF.

The count of this clone is one. The V call is TRBV27, the J call TRBJ1-5, with a weak D call TRBD1 (6 bases). Trimming left V 1 base short and J 3 bases short, with 13 bases between. Germline V lookup: CDR1 MNHEY, CDR2 SMNVEV (reference sequence). The CDR3 length is 16 residues. The CDR3 here is CASSLWGGGSNQPQHF. In DNA, the CDR3 is TGTGCCAGCAGTTTATGGGGAGGGGGTTCCAATCAGCCCCAGCATTTT.

This chain links TRBV4-1 with TRBJ2-4, with 9 positions matching TRBD2. This CDR3 region has 19 residues. The junction had 22 bases not matched to a gene; V was cut back by 6 bases and J by 7 bases. Germline CDR1 and CDR2: MGHRA and YSYEKL. CDR3 DNA: TGCGCCAGCAGTCGCACCCCTTCTGGGTCTAGCGGGGAGGTCAACATTCAGTACTTC. Translating gives CASSRTPSGSSGEVNIQYF.

V usage is TRBV6-1 and J usage is TRBJ2-7; D tentatively reads TRBD1 or TRBD2 (5 bases each). Germline-derived CDR1 and CDR2 are MNHNS and SASEGT. This CDR3 comprises 14 residues. V gave up 1 base and J gave up 2 bases, with 9 bases separating them. The CDR3 nucleotides are TGTGCCAGCAGTGAAGTTTTGGGACCCTACGAGCAGTACGTC. Translating it yields CASSEVLGPYEQYV.

The chain has TRBV24-1 and TRBJ2-5; 11 nucleotides agree with TRBD1. Germline trimming cut 5 bases from V and 5 bases from J; bases unmatched to any gene: 15. This CDR3 has 18 amino acids. Germline assignment: CDR1 KGHDR and CDR2 SFDVKD. The CDR3 coding sequence is TGTGCCACCAGTGGTTGGGGACAGGGGGATCCTTTACGGGAGACCCAGTACTTC. Translation: CATSGWGQGDPLRETQYF.

This chain joins TRBV21-1 and TRBJ1-5. TRBV21-1 is listed as a pseudogene. The CDR3 totals 19 residues. CDR3 sequence: CASSKSGGLSSGSNQPQHF. In DNA, the CDR3 is TGTGCCAGCAGCAAAAGCGGGGGGCTAAGTTCCGGAAGCAATCAGCCCCAGCATTTT.

The chain is built from TRBV11-3 and TRBJ2-1; TRBD2 agrees at 8 bases. The CDR3 loop spans 14 amino acids. The junction had 5 bases not matched to a gene; V was cut back by 6 bases and J by 4 bases. The germline gives CDR1 SGHNT, CDR2 YENEEA. CDR3 sequence reads: CASRGAGVYNEQFF. CDR3 nucleotides: TGTGCCAGCAGAGGAGCGGGAGTGTACAATGAGCAGTTCTTC.

The chain has TRBV18 and TRBJ2-1; 9 bases agree with TRBD1. V lost 3 bases and J lost 6; bases outside the gene matches: 6. The CDR3 totals 15 residues. Germline CDR1 KGHSH, CDR2 LQKENI. CDR3 region: CASSPRTGVSNEQFF. The CDR3 bases are TGTGCCAGCTCACCTCGGACAGGGGTGTCCAATGAGCAGTTCTTC.

The chain joins TRBV19 to TRBJ1-1; D is perhaps TRBD1 (6 bases). The CDR3 runs 14 residues. Germline-derived CDR1 and CDR2 are LNHDA and SQIVND (reference sequence). With 8 bases removed from V and 2 bases from J, the gap between germline ends came to 15 bases. CDR3 sequence reads: CASCLRDTNTEAFF. The CDR3 DNA reads TGTGCCAGTTGTCTCCGGGACACAAACACTGAAGCTTTCTTT.

This chain joins TRBV21-1 and TRBJ2-1; TRBD1, the D gene given by the table, was not confirmed from the DNA. TRBV21-1 is an annotated pseudogene. CDR3 length: 15 amino acids. CDR3: CATRGVGQGFNEQFF. In DNA, the CDR3 is TGTGCCACCCGGGGAGTGGGACAGGGGTTCAATGAGCAGTTCTTC.

The rearrangement links TRBV3-1 (or the pseudogene TRBV3-2) to TRBJ2-3; D is undetermined. Germline values: CDR1 LGHDT, CDR2 YNNKEL (reference sequence). The CDR3 runs 12 residues. V was clipped by 4 bases and J by 7 bases, with 9 bases between them. The DNA of the CDR3 is TGTGCCAGCAGCCCGGAAACTTATACGCAGTATTTT. Protein product: CASSPETYTQYF.

The J gene is TRBJ1-2, the V gene TRBV7-9; no clear D gene. The length of the CDR3 is 11 residues. Germline CDR1 and CDR2: SEHNR and FQNEAQ (reference sequence). V was pared by 3 bases and J by 10 bases, with 9 bases between. CDR3: CASSFGELYTF. The DNA for the CDR3 is TGTGCCAGCAGCTTCGGGGAACTCTACACCTTC.

The chain carries TRBV19 and TRBJ2-5; TRBD1 aligns across 8 bases. V trimming: 6 bases; J trimming: 5 bases; junction bases outside the gene matches: 8. There are 14 residues in the CDR3. The V gene's germline CDR1 is LNHDA and CDR2 SQIVND (reference sequence). CDR3 bases: TGTGCCAGTAGCAATCAGGGGGCTCATGAGACCCAGTACTTC. Translating it yields CASSNQGAHETQYF.

The J gene is TRBJ1-6, the V gene TRBV5-4, with 8 bases that match TRBD1. Per the germline V gene, CDR1 is SGHNT and CDR2 is YYREEE (reference sequence). The V gene end was trimmed by 4 bases and the J gene end by 5 bases; junction bases not matched to a gene: 8. The CDR3 consists of 16 residues. DNA for the CDR3: TGTGCCAGCAGCGGAAACAGGGGGGAGAATAATTCACCCCTCCACTTT. Protein: CASSGNRGENNSPLHF.

This rearrangement joins TRBV7-9 to TRBJ2-1; 15 bases are shared with TRBD2. The CDR3 runs 16 residues. In germline, CDR1 is SEHNR, CDR2 FQNEAQ (reference sequence). V lost 4 bases, J lost 6 bases, and 4 bases stayed unmatched. CDR3 DNA: TGTGCCAGCAGCTCAGGACTAGCGGGAGGGGTCAATGAGCAGTTCTTC. Protein product: CASSSGLAGGVNEQFF. The full variable domain, its missing parts supplied by reference TRBV7-9 and TRBJ2-1, is DTGVSQNPRHKITKRGQNVTFRCDPISEHNRLYWYRQTLGQGPEFLTYFQNEAQLEKSRLLSDRFSAERPKGSFSTLEIQRTEQGDSAMYLCASSSGLAGGVNEQFFGPGTRLTVL.

The chain links TRBV29-1 to TRBJ2-4; D is unresolved. Germline V gives CDR1 SQVTM, CDR2 ANQGSEA. Trimming shortened V by 2 bases and J by 3 bases, and 8 bases separated the two germline ends. The CDR3 has 13 amino acids. The CDR3 coding sequence is TGCAGCGTTGAAACCTGGGGCAAAAACATTCAGTACTTC. It yields the protein CSVETWGKNIQYF.

The chain couples TRBV6-5 to TRBJ2-1; D could derive from TRBD1 or TRBD2 (5 bases each). Germline V CDR1 and CDR2: MNHEY, SVGAGI. The CDR3 is made up of 16 amino acids. With 0 bases removed from V and 6 bases from J, the gap between germline ends came to 15 bases. The CDR3 reads CASSYSSFGALNEQFF. DNA of the CDR3: TGTGCCAGCAGTTACTCTTCTTTCGGGGCTCTCAATGAGCAGTTCTTC.

V and J are TRBV5-4 and TRBJ1-2; no clear D. CDR1 and CDR2 from the germline V gene are SGHNT and YYREEE (reference sequence). The CDR3 spans 13 residues. V was cut by 3 bases and J by 1 base, with 7 bases left in between. The CDR3 loop reads CASSSTYNYGYTF. The CDR3 coding sequence is TGTGCCAGCAGCTCGACCTATAACTATGGCTACACCTTC. Full variable domain (rest looked up from reference TRBV5-4 and TRBJ1-2): ETGVTQSPTHLIKTRGQQVTLRCSSQSGHNTVSWYQQALGQGPQFIFQYYREEENGRGNFPPRFSGLQFPNYSSELNVNALELDDSALYLCASSSTYNYGYTFGSGTRLTVV.